This TCR beta chain was obtained from a study of blood T cell repertoires in COVID-19. Clones were read by immunoSEQ multiplex PCR, and TCRdb kept only the in-frame ones, dropping some. In the table there are about 92,000 clones, around 85% of which are singletons. Germline values: CDR1 MNHEY, CDR2 SVGAGI. This CDR3 is built from 14 residues. Trimming cost V 5 bases and J 6 bases; bases outside gene matches: 5. The genes are TRBV6-5 and TRBJ2-1; 9 bases are shared with TRBD2. The source of this sequence is a woman at least 80 years old with active or convalescent COVID-19. The specimen was peripheral blood. DNA for the CDR3: TGTGCCAGCAGTATGCGGGGGGGTCGCAATGAGCAGTTCTTC. This sequence encodes CASSMRGGRNEQFF.